This T cell receptor beta chain was observed in a study of blood T cell repertoires in COVID-19. Study overall: Samples representing acute and convalescent COVID-19 were sourced from the United States, Italy and Spain.

In the study's own analysis: Nucleated cell counts were estimated from reference gene primer amplification. Sequencing was performed with immunoSEQ multiplex PCR; in TCRdb, only in-frame clones are kept and a portion is missing. The DNA was the basis for D and trimming; V, J and clone size are from that table. Altogether around 190,000 clones are present, roughly 86% being singletons, with the ten largest covering 1.6%. Germline CDR1 and CDR2: MNHNS and SASEGT. The V segment lost 2 bases and the J segment 6 bases; nucleotides outside the gene matches: 3. CDR3 length: 15 amino acids. This clonotype originated in a man younger than 35 with active or convalescent COVID-19. The sample taken for sequencing was peripheral blood. The gene calls are TRBV6-1 and TRBJ2-2; 10 bases are a match to TRBD1. CDR3 nucleotide sequence: TGTGCCAGCAGTGAACCGGGACAGGGGCCCGGGGAGCTGTTTTTT. Translated: CASSEPGQGPGELFF.